This T cell receptor (beta chain) was profiled in a study of T cell repertoires in cytomegalovirus infection. Overall study context: Public signatures in TCR beta pointed to CMV infection and matching HLA type. Whole-study results and caveats: People with CMV and the relevant HLA were identified by cumulative public TCR beta family frequency. HLA-C-restricted CMV clonotypes gave the most frequent clonotype in two of eight donors.

About this clonotype itself: The antigen remains undetermined.

The V gene's germline CDR1 is MNHEY and CDR2 SMNVEV (reference sequence). This CDR3 is built from 15 residues. Trimming took 5 bases from V and 10 from J; bases not matched to a gene: 6. TCRdb recomputed calls from the reads with MiXCR, one row per CDR3 protein. The data hold about 900,000 distinct CDR3 sequences, with 31% observed a single time. The chain combines TRBV27 with TRBJ2-1; 15 bases map to TRBD2. This sequence originates from a human donor in good health (CMV status not recorded). Some clones in this sample may be carry-over from other donors' samples. The sequences come from cultured CD8+ T cells from PBMCs, collected from culture after CMV antigen stimulation. CDR3 amino acids: CASSQGLAGGSEQFF. DNA for the CDR3: TGTGCCAGCAGTCAGGGACTAGCGGGGGGTTCAGAGCAGTTCTTC.